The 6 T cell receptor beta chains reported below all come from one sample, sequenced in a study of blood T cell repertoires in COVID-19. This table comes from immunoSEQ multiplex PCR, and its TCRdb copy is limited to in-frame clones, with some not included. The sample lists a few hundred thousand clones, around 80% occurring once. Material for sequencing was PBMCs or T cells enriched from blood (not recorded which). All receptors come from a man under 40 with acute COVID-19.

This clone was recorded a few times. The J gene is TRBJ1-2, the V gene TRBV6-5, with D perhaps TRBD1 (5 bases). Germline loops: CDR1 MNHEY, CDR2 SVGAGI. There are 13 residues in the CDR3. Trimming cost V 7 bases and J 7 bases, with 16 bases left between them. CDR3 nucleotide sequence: TGTGCCAGCATAAGTCGACAGAGTCTTGGCTACACCTTC. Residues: CASISRQSLGYTF.

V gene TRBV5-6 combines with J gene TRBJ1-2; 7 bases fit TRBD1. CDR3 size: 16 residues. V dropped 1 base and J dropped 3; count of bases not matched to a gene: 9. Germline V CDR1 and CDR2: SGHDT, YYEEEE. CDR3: CASSLLRGGADYGYTF. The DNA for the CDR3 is TGTGCCAGCAGCTTGCTTCGAGGGGGCGCGGACTATGGCTACACCTTC.

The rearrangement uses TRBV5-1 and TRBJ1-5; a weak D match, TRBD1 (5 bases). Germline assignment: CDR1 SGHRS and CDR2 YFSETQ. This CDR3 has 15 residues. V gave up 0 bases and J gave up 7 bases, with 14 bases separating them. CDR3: CASSLDSQGGQPQHF. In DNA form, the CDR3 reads TGCGCCAGCAGCTTGGACTCGCAGGGTGGGCAGCCCCAGCATTTT.

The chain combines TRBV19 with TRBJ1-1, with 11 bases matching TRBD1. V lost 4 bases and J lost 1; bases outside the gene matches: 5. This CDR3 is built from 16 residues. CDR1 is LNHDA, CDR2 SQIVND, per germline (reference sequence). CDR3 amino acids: CASSKGQGAPNTEAFF. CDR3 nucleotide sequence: TGTGCCAGTAGTAAAGGACAGGGGGCCCCGAACACTGAAGCTTTCTTT.

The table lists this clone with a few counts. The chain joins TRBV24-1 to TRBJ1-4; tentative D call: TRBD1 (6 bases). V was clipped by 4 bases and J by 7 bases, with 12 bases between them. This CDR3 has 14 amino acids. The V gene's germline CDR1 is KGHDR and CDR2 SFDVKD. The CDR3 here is CATSEAQGGEKLFF. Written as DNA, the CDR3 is TGTGCCACCAGTGAAGCACAGGGCGGTGAAAAACTGTTTTTT.

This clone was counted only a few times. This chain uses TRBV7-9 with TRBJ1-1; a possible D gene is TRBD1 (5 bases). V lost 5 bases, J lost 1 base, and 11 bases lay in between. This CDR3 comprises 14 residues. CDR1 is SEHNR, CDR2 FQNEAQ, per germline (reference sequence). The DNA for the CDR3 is TGTGCCAGCAGCCGCTCGACAGCGAACACTGAAGCTTTCTTT. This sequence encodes CASSRSTANTEAFF. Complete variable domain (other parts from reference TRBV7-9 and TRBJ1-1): DTGVSQNPRHKITKRGQNVTFRCDPISEHNRLYWYRQTLGQGPEFLTYFQNEAQLEKSRLLSDRFSAERPKGSFSTLEIQRTEQGDSAMYLCASSRSTANTEAFFGQGTRLTVV.